This paragraph covers one T cell receptor beta chain sequence. Its target is not known. The data were obtained in a study of T-cell memory formation after mild COVID-19. As for the study in general: Across donors, TCR clusters were largely donor specific.

Constant-segment primers served in 5'RACE that generated TCR alpha and TCR beta cDNA libraries bearing sample barcodes and UMIs. One entry per CDR3 protein, called by TCRdb with MiXCR from the 5' RACE reads. This table has fewer than 350,000 distinct CDR3 sequences, approximately 7.6% appearing once. Trimming pared 8 bases from V and 4 bases from J, leaving 14 bases between. The germline V gene has CDR1 MNHEY and CDR2 SVGAGI. The CDR3 is made up of 14 amino acids. General study results and limits: For contracting clones, CD4+ ones sat mainly in CM and EM, CD8+ in EMRA.

This chain links TRBV6-5 with TRBJ1-4; no definite D call. The sequence was obtained from a young man who had mild COVID-19 (a few samples of this study predate the infection). Cell type and time point are not known. The sequencing input was PBMCs or a T cell subset sorted from them (not recorded which). CDR3 sequence (DNA): TGTGCCAGCGGGCATAGATGGGGTAATGAAAAACTGTTTTTT. Residues: CASGHRWGNEKLFF.